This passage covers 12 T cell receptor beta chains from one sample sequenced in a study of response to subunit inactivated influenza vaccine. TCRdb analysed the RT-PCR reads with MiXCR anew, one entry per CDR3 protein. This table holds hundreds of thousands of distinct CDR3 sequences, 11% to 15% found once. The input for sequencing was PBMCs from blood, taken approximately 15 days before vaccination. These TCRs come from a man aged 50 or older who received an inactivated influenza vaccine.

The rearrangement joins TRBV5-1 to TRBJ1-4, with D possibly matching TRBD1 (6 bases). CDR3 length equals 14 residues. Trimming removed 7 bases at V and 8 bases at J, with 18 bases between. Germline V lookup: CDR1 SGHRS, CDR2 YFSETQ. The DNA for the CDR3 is TGCGCCAGCGCTCAAACGGGGGGCGCGGAAAAACTGTTTTTT. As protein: CASAQTGGAEKLFF. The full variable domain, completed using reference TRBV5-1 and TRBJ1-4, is KAGVTQTPRYLIKTRGQQVTLSCSPISGHRSVSWYQQTPGQGLQFLFEYFSETQRNKGNFPGRFSGRQFSNSRSEMNVSTLELGDSALYLCASAQTGGAEKLFFGSGTQLSVL.

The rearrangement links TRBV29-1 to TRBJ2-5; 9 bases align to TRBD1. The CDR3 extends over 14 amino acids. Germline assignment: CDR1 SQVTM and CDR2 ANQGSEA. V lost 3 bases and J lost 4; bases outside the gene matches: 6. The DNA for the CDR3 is TGCAGCGTTGATGAGGTGACAGGGGGAGAGACCCAGTACTTC. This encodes CSVDEVTGGETQYF.

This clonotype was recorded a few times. CDR3 residues: CASSQRDRVYEQYF. CDR3 bases: TGCGCCAGCAGCCAAAGGGACAGGGTGTACGAGCAGTACTTC. The chain uses TRBV4-3 and TRBJ2-7; 9 positions agree with TRBD1. This CDR3 spans 14 amino acids. The junction had 3 bases not matched to a gene; V was cut back by 2 bases and J by 4 bases. The germline V gene encodes CDR1 LGHNA and CDR2 YSLEER.

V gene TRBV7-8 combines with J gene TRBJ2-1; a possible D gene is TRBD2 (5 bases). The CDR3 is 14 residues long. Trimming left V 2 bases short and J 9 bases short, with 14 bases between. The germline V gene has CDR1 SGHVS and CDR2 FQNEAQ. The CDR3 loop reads CASSLRLSGGEQFF. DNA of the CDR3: TGTGCCAGCAGCTTACGACTATCTGGTGGTGAGCAGTTCTTC. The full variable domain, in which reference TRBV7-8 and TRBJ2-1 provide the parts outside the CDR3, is GAGVSQSPRYKVAKRGQDVALRCDPISGHVSLFWYQQALGQGPEFLTYFQNEAQLDKSGLPSDRFFAERPEGSVSTLKIQRTQQEDSAVYLCASSLRLSGGEQFFGPGTRLTVL.

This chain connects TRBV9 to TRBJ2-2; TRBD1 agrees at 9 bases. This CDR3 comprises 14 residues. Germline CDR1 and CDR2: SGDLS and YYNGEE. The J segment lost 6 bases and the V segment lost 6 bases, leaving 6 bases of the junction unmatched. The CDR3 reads CASKRDRDPGELFF. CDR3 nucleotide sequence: TGTGCCAGCAAGCGGGACAGGGATCCCGGGGAGCTGTTTTTT.

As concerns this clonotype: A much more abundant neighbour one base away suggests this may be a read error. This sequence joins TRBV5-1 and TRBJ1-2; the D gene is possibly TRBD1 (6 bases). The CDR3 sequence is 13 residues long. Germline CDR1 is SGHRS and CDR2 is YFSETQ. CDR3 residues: CASSDGTNYGYIF. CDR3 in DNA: TGCGCCAGCAGCGACGGGACAAACTATGGCTACATCTTC.

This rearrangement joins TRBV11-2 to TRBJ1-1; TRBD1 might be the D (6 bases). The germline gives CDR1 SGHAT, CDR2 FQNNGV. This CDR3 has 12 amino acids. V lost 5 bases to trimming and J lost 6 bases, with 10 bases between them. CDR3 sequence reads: CASSLQGSEAFF. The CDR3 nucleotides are TGTGCCAGCAGCCTACAGGGTTCTGAAGCTTTCTTT.

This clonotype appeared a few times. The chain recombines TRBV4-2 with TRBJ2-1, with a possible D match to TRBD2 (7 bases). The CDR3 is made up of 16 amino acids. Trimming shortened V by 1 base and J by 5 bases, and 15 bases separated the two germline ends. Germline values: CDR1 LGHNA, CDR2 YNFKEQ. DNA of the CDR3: TGTGCCAGCAGCCAAGTAGGGGGAGGGCCCCACAATGAGCAGTTCTTC. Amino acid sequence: CASSQVGGGPHNEQFF.

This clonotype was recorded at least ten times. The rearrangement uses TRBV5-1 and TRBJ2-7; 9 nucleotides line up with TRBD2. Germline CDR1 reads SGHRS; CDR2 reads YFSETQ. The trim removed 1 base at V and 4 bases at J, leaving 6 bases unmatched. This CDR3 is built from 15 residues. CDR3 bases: TGCGCCAGCAGCTTGTCACTAGCGGGCCCGTACGAGCAGTACTTC. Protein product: CASSLSLAGPYEQYF.

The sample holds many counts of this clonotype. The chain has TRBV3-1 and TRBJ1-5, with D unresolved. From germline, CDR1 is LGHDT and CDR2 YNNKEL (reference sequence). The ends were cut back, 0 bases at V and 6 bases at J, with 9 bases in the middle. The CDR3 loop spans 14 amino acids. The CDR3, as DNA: TGTGCCAGCAGCCAAGAACCGGGTCGTCAGCCCCAGCATTTT. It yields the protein CASSQEPGRQPQHF.

CDR3 amino acids: CASSQVPGGFGANVLTF. The DNA for the CDR3 is TGCGCCAGCAGCCAAGTACCAGGGGGTTTTGGGGCCAACGTCCTGACTTTC. The genes are TRBV4-1 and TRBJ2-6; 7 bases line up with TRBD1. The CDR3 extends over 17 amino acids. The V and J ends lost 1 base and 3 bases, in that order; junction bases with no gene match: 6. Germline lookup yields CDR1 MGHRA and CDR2 YSYEKL.

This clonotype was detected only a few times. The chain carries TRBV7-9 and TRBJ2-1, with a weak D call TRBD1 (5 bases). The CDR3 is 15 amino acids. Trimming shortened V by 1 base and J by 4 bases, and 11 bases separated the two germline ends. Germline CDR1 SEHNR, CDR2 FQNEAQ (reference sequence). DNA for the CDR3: TGTGCCAGCAGCTTAGTCCCCGGACAATACAATGAGCAGTTCTTC. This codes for CASSLVPGQYNEQFF.